This TCR beta chain was recovered during a study of T-cell reconstitution after alpha-beta-depleted transplantation in children. This clonotype was seen repeatedly, ten times or more. Antigen unknown. TCRbeta library preparation incorporated unique molecular identifiers. TCRdb redid the calling of the PCR reads with MiXCR, one entry per CDR3 protein. The sample lists around 180,000 distinct CDR3 sequences; 11% were seen once. Points from the study as a whole: The origin of alpha-beta T cells about two months after transplant was reportedly several hundred expanded graft clones. Elevated TCRbeta diversity at day 60 was traced, in some patients, to surviving recipient T cells and thymic progenitors. Counts and diversity of T cells one year after transplant came mostly from newly produced T cells.

The sequences come from PBMCs, collected before TCRalphabeta/CD19-depleted stem cell transplant. This TCR derives from a boy aged 2 to 10 with acute myeloid leukemia, due to receive a stem cell transplant.

CDR3 in DNA: TGTGCCATGGGGGGCGGGGGGGCTACAGATACGCAGTATTTT. Amino acid sequence: CAMGGGGATDTQYF. The chain employs TRBV12-3 or TRBV12-4 and TRBJ2-3; 9 bases map to TRBD2. CDR3 length: 14 amino acids. V was clipped by 10 bases and J by 3 bases; unmatched bases: 8.